The 28 T cell receptor beta chains below come from one sample, sequenced in a study of CD8+ T cells in alopecia areata. Extracted from the samples, RNA was reverse transcribed into cDNA to serve as the sequencing template. TCRdb's table, derived via immunoSEQ multiplex PCR, lists solely in-frame clones and lacks some. The sample shows around 99,000 clones, 65% to 85% of them seen only once. Sample treatment: oral pan-JAK inhibitor, 5-10 mg twice daily. The sequences come from CD8+ T cells sorted from blood, collected at week 24, from a patient treated with tofacitinib. These receptors originate from a human donor with alopecia areata.

The V and J genes are TRBV29-1 and TRBJ1-5; D remains ambiguous. V lost 3 bases and J 2 bases, leaving 8 bases between the germline ends. Looked up from germline, CDR1 is SQVTM and CDR2 is ANQGSEA. This CDR3 contains 13 residues. CDR3 nucleotides: TGCAGCGTTGAGATGGGTGGCAATCAGCCCCAGCATTTT. This codes for CSVEMGGNQPQHF.

J is TRBJ1-1 and V is TRBV5-4; D is perhaps TRBD1 (5 bases). Germline loops: CDR1 SGHNT, CDR2 YYREEE (reference sequence). This CDR3 is 12 amino acids long. Trimming shortened V by 9 bases and J by 1 base, and 10 bases separated the two germline ends. DNA for the CDR3: TGTGCCACCAGGGCAGGGAACACTGAAGCTTTCTTT. Its protein is CATRAGNTEAFF.

CDR3 protein: CASSYSGIRNYNEQFF. CDR3 coding DNA: TGTGCCAGCAGTTACTCCGGGATCAGGAATTACAATGAGCAGTTCTTC. The chain is built from TRBV6-5 and TRBJ2-1; D might be TRBD2 (5 bases). V gave up 0 bases and J gave up 4 bases, with 13 bases separating them. Germline CDR1 and CDR2: MNHEY and SVGAGI. CDR3 size: 16 residues.

The rearrangement uses TRBV2 and TRBJ2-5; D is possibly TRBD2 (7 bases). Trimming removed 8 bases at V and 2 bases at J, with 18 bases between. This CDR3 has 15 amino acids. CDR1 and CDR2 from the germline V gene are SNHLY and FYNNEI. The CDR3 is CASALGAGEQETQYF. The DNA of the CDR3 is TGTGCCAGCGCCTTGGGGGCGGGGGAGCAAGAGACCCAGTACTTC. Full variable domain (remainder filled in from reference TRBV2 and TRBJ2-5): EPEVTQTPSHQVTQMGQEVILRCVPISNHLYFYWYRQILGQKVEFLVSFYNNEISEKSEIFDDQFSVERPDGSNFTLKIRSTKLEDSAMYFCASALGAGEQETQYFGPGTRLLVL.

The chain uses TRBV29-1 and TRBJ2-1, with D perhaps matching TRBD2 (6 bases). V gave up 4 bases and J gave up 0 bases, with 10 bases separating them. CDR1 and CDR2 from the germline V gene are SQVTM and ANQGSEA. The CDR3 runs 14 residues. The CDR3 DNA reads as TGCAGCGTTGTCCGGGGGAGCTCCTACAATGAGCAGTTCTTC. This codes for CSVVRGSSYNEQFF.

The genes are TRBV5-5 and TRBJ2-7; D is uncertain. In germline, CDR1 is SGHKS, CDR2 YYEKEE (reference sequence). This CDR3 has 13 amino acids. Trimming cost V 4 bases and J 3 bases, with 11 bases left between them. This chain's CDR3 is CASSQTLRYEQYF. In DNA form, the CDR3 reads TGTGCCAGCAGCCAGACCCTCCGCTACGAGCAGTACTTC.

The rearrangement uses TRBV29-1 and TRBJ2-1; no reliable D call. Trimming stripped 5 bases from V and 2 bases from J, with 7 bases between. Germline V gene data show CDR1 as SQVTM and CDR2 as ANQGSEA. The CDR3 is made up of 12 amino acids. The CDR3 DNA reads as TGCAGCGTTCCGTTTACCTACAATGAGCAGTTCTTC. This codes for CSVPFTYNEQFF.

This chain uses TRBV13 with TRBJ2-3, with D possibly matching TRBD1 (7 bases). The V gene's germline CDR1 is PRHDT and CDR2 FYEKMQ (reference sequence). The CDR3 runs 17 residues. V lost 5 bases, J lost 2 bases, and 20 bases lay in between. This CDR3 is CASSPVWRGPITDTQYF. The CDR3 nucleotides read TGTGCCAGCAGCCCCGTTTGGAGGGGGCCCATCACAGATACGCAGTATTTT.

This clone appeared a few times. The chain recombines TRBV29-1 with TRBJ2-1, with 14 bases fitting TRBD2. The CDR3 is 17 residues long. CDR1 is SQVTM, CDR2 ANQGSEA, per germline. J lost 1 base, V lost 3 bases, and 5 bases had no gene match. DNA for the CDR3: TGCAGCGTTGAGGGGACTAGCGGGGGTTGGTCCTACAATGAGCAGTTCTTC. Protein product: CSVEGTSGGWSYNEQFF.

The chain combines TRBV7-9 with TRBJ1-1; 7 bases fit TRBD1. Germline V gene sequence: CDR1 SEHNR, CDR2 FQNEAQ (reference sequence). The CDR3 runs 16 residues. V shed 1 base, J shed 0 bases, and the junction held 5 bases outside the gene matches. CDR3 sequence (DNA): TGTGCCAGCAGCTTAGAGTACAGGGGAATGAACACTGAAGCTTTCTTT. This encodes CASSLEYRGMNTEAFF.

The V call is TRBV27, the J call TRBJ2-1; the D gene is possibly TRBD1 (6 bases). The CDR3 is 15 amino acids. CDR1 is MNHEY and CDR2 is SMNVEV in the germline V gene (reference sequence). V dropped 5 bases and J dropped 2 bases, with 13 bases sitting between them. The CDR3 DNA follows: TGTGCCAGCAGTGCTGTGGCAGGGGCCTACAATGAGCAGTTCTTC. Translating it yields CASSAVAGAYNEQFF.

This clone was counted a few times. CDR3 coding DNA: TGTGCCAGCAGACCCTGGCGGGCCCTACTTAGCACAGATACGCAGTATTTT. Its protein is CASRPWRALLSTDTQYF. The rearrangement joins TRBV7-9 to TRBJ2-3, with D maybe TRBD2 (5 bases). CDR1 SEHNR and CDR2 FQNEAQ come from the germline V gene (reference sequence). V lost 6 bases and J 0 bases, leaving 19 bases between the germline ends. This CDR3 contains 17 residues.

This chain links TRBV29-1 with TRBJ2-1; no clear D gene. The CDR3 length is 14 residues. Germline V gives CDR1 SQVTM, CDR2 ANQGSEA. Between the trimmed V and J ends, which lost 0 bases and 0 bases, there was a span of 6 bases. CDR3 sequence reads: CSVEDLSSYNEQFF. In DNA form, the CDR3 reads TGCAGCGTTGAAGATCTTAGCTCCTACAATGAGCAGTTCTTC.

The J gene is TRBJ2-3, the V gene TRBV29-1; the match to TRBD1 covers 11 bases. J lost 4 bases, V lost 7 bases, and 4 bases had no gene match. Germline lookup yields CDR1 SQVTM and CDR2 ANQGSEA. CDR3 length: 13 residues. The CDR3 DNA sequence: TGCAGCGGCGGACAGGGGGCTTCAGATACGCAGTATTTT. It yields the protein CSGGQGASDTQYF.

The chain has TRBV5-5 and TRBJ2-1, with TRBD2 identical over 11 bases. V trimming: 3 bases; J trimming: 4 bases; junction bases outside the gene matches: 3. Germline CDR1 is SGHKS and CDR2 is YYEKEE (reference sequence). This CDR3 comprises 15 residues. The CDR3 region has the DNA TGTGCCAGCAGCTCTAGCGGGGGGCTATACAATGAGCAGTTCTTC. Its protein is CASSSSGGLYNEQFF.

This clone was recorded once. The V gene is TRBV29-1, the J gene TRBJ2-5; D is possibly TRBD1 or TRBD2 (5 bases each). V lost 3 bases to trimming and J lost 2 bases, with 13 bases between them. Germline CDR1 reads SQVTM; CDR2 reads ANQGSEA. The CDR3 sequence is 14 residues long. This CDR3 reads CSVEARDQQETQYF. The CDR3 coding sequence is TGCAGCGTTGAGGCCCGGGACCAGCAAGAGACCCAGTACTTC.

This chain uses TRBV15 with TRBJ2-3; 11 nucleotides agree with TRBD2. The CDR3 consists of 21 residues. Germline trimming cut 1 base from V and 2 bases from J; bases unmatched to any gene: 17. Germline assignment: CDR1 LNHNV and CDR2 YYDKDF (reference sequence). The CDR3 here is CATSRGVDSASGGLPTDTQYF. CDR3 DNA: TGTGCCACCAGCAGAGGGGTGGACAGCGCTAGCGGGGGGCTCCCCACAGATACGCAGTATTTT.

This chain joins TRBV11-2 and TRBJ2-1; D is ambiguous. Germline V gives CDR1 SGHAT, CDR2 FQNNGV. Trimming cost V 1 base and J 5 bases, with 6 bases left between them. This CDR3 is built from 13 residues. The CDR3 here is CASSLGQNNEQFF. The CDR3 DNA follows: TGTGCCAGCAGCTTAGGGCAGAACAATGAGCAGTTCTTC.

The chain uses TRBV27 and TRBJ1-5; D may be TRBD1 (5 bases). Between the trimmed V and J ends, which lost 2 bases and 7 bases, there was a span of 9 bases. The germline CDR1 and CDR2 sequences are MNHEY and SMNVEV (reference sequence). The CDR3 loop spans 13 amino acids. The CDR3 DNA sequence: TGTGCCAGCAGTTTAGGGGGAGGACAGCCCCAGCATTTT. Amino acids: CASSLGGGQPQHF.

The chain recombines TRBV27 with TRBJ2-7; 7 nucleotides align to TRBD2. The CDR3 covers 16 residues. CDR1 MNHEY and CDR2 SMNVEV come from the germline V gene (reference sequence). V lost 3 bases, J lost 3 bases, and 11 bases stayed unmatched. The CDR3 here is CASSLSGGSSFYEQYF. CDR3 bases: TGTGCCAGCAGTTTGTCCGGGGGGAGCTCATTCTACGAGCAGTACTTC.

This clone has more than one count but fewer than ten. The chain uses TRBV29-1 and TRBJ2-1; D might be TRBD1 (6 bases). Germline loops: CDR1 SQVTM, CDR2 ANQGSEA. The CDR3 is made up of 13 amino acids. Deletions cut 6 bases from V and 0 bases from J, with 9 bases between. CDR3 loop: CSVKGGSYNEQFF. CDR3 sequence (DNA): TGCAGCGTAAAAGGGGGCTCCTACAATGAGCAGTTCTTC.

The table lists this clone with a count of one. The chain links TRBV5-6 to TRBJ2-7; D is uncertain. The V gene lost 0 bases and the J gene lost 2 bases, with 6 bases spanning the gap. CDR1 is SGHDT, CDR2 YYEEEE, per germline. CDR3 length: 13 residues. CDR3 DNA sequence: TGTGCCAGCAGCTTGGGGCGGACCTACGAGCAGTACTTC. Amino acid sequence: CASSLGRTYEQYF.

With regard to this clone: This probably arose from a read error, given a far larger clone one base away. This sample also contains other DNA sequences that code for the same CDR3. The chain carries TRBV7-6 and TRBJ2-1; 11 nucleotides agree with TRBD2. Germline CDR1 reads SGHVS; CDR2 reads FNYEAQ. Trimming at V came to 5 bases and at J to 4 bases, leaving 4 bases not matched to a gene. The length of the CDR3 is 15 residues. DNA for the CDR3: TGTGCCAGCAGCCTCACTAGCGGGGGTTACAATGAGCAGTTCTTC. This codes for CASSLTSGGYNEQFF.

This clone was recorded once. V usage is TRBV29-1 and J usage is TRBJ2-3, with 7 bases aligning to TRBD1. V lost 6 bases and J lost 3; bases outside the gene matches: 3. The CDR3 spans 12 residues. Germline V gene sequence: CDR1 SQVTM, CDR2 ANQGSEA. The CDR3 spells CSVSQGTDTQYF. In DNA, the CDR3 is TGCAGCGTGTCACAGGGGACAGATACGCAGTATTTT.

This sequence joins TRBV13 and TRBJ1-3; D is ambiguous. Trimming pared 4 bases from V and 2 bases from J, leaving 27 bases between. Germline V CDR1 and CDR2: PRHDT, FYEKMQ (reference sequence). The CDR3 consists of 20 residues. The DNA of the CDR3 is TGTGCCAGCAGCTCGGTATTTCCCCAAGACACCGTAGAAGCTGGAAACACCATATATTTT. Translating gives CASSSVFPQDTVEAGNTIYF.

This clone has just one count. The chain couples TRBV18 to TRBJ2-1; 7 bases align to TRBD1. With 5 bases clipped from V and 3 bases from J, the junction kept 4 bases outside the gene matches. The CDR3 is 14 amino acids. CDR1 and CDR2 from the germline V gene are KGHSH and LQKENI. The chain's CDR3 is CASSGTVGYNEQFF. The CDR3 DNA sequence: TGTGCCAGCTCAGGGACAGTGGGCTACAATGAGCAGTTCTTC.

The J gene is TRBJ2-2, the V gene TRBV19; tentatively, D is TRBD2 (5 bases). V lost 2 bases to trimming and J lost 6 bases, with 7 bases between them. Germline V gene data show CDR1 as LNHDA and CDR2 as SQIVND (reference sequence). The CDR3 is made up of 13 amino acids. This CDR3 is CASSISAAGELFF. The CDR3 nucleotides are TGTGCCAGTAGTATATCAGCGGCCGGGGAGCTGTTTTTT.

This clone appeared a single time. The rearrangement joins TRBV2 to TRBJ2-7; D possibly corresponds to TRBD1 (5 bases). The V end lost 4 bases, the J end lost 4 bases, and 14 bases lay between the germline ends. This CDR3 has 14 amino acids. The germline V gene encodes CDR1 SNHLY and CDR2 FYNNEI. The CDR3 region has the DNA TGTGCCAGCAGTGTTATCCAGGGTACTTACGAGCAGTACTTC. Protein: CASSVIQGTYEQYF.